These T cell receptor beta chains were read from a single sample in a study of blood T cell repertoires in COVID-19. Method: immunoSEQ multiplex PCR; TCRdb's copy keeps in-frame clones and lacks some. The data contain approximately 220,000 clones, around 83% of them singletons. Sequences were obtained from peripheral blood. Every receptor here comes from a woman aged 45-65 years with acute or convalescent COVID-19. Both conserved end residues are part of each CDR3. D genes are given only for firm matches. Rows may omit the clone size; those that give it use once, few, many or a size class.

CDR3aa: CASSLAGVFYNEQFF; CDR3nt: TGTGCCAGCAGCTTAGCGGGAGTCTTTTACAATGAGCAGTTCTTC; d_gene: .; v_gene: TRBV7-9; abundance: .; len: 15; j_gene: TRBJ2-1
CDR3aa: CATRPTGNTGELFF; CDR3nt: TGTGCCACCCGACCAACGGGAAACACCGGGGAGCTGTTTTTT; d_gene: .; v_gene: TRBV6-4; abundance: .; len: 14; j_gene: TRBJ2-2
CDR3aa: CASSKTRGGGAPGLAGYNEQFF; CDR3nt: TGTGCCAGCAGCAAAACCCGTGGAGGGGGGGCGCCGGGACTAGCCGGTTACAATGAGCAGTTCTTC; d_gene: .; v_gene: TRBV21-1; abundance: .; len: 22; j_gene: TRBJ2-1
CDR3aa: CASSPQPLADYTGELFF; CDR3nt: TGTGCCAGCAGCCCCCAACCACTAGCGGATTACACCGGGGAGCTGTTTTTT; d_gene: TRBD2; v_gene: TRBV9; abundance: .; len: 17; j_gene: TRBJ2-2
CDR3aa: CASRIGQRSLGYEQYF; CDR3nt: TGTGCCAGCAGGATCGGACAGCGGTCCCTAGGGTACGAGCAGTACTTC; d_gene: .; v_gene: TRBV2; abundance: .; len: 16; j_gene: TRBJ2-7
CDR3aa: CASRPQGVGELFF; CDR3nt: TGTGCCAGTAGACCACAGGGTGTCGGGGAGCTGTTTTTT; d_gene: .; v_gene: TRBV19; abundance: .; len: 13; j_gene: TRBJ2-2
CDR3aa: CASSQVLGSGPKNTGELFF; CDR3nt: TGCGCCAGCAGCCAAGTTTTAGGTAGCGGGCCTAAGAACACCGGGGAGCTGTTTTTT; d_gene: TRBD2; v_gene: TRBV4-1; abundance: .; len: 19; j_gene: TRBJ2-2
CDR3aa: CASQQMRDEQFF; CDR3nt: TGTGCCAGCCAACAGATGCGGGATGAGCAGTTCTTC; d_gene: .; v_gene: TRBV2; abundance: .; len: 12; j_gene: TRBJ2-1
CDR3aa: CSVAVQGNTEAFF; CDR3nt: TGCAGCGTTGCCGTACAGGGGAACACTGAAGCTTTCTTT; d_gene: .; v_gene: TRBV29-1; abundance: .; len: 13; j_gene: TRBJ1-1
CDR3aa: CASSQDVASGAHNEQFF; CDR3nt: TGTGCCAGCAGCCAAGATGTAGCTAGCGGAGCCCACAATGAGCAGTTCTTC; d_gene: TRBD2; v_gene: TRBV3-1/TRBV3-2; abundance: .; len: 17; j_gene: TRBJ2-1
CDR3aa: CASSLLGGENYGYTF; CDR3nt: TGTGCCAGCAGTCTCCTAGGAGGGGAGAACTATGGCTACACCTTC; d_gene: .; v_gene: TRBV6-6; abundance: few; len: 15; j_gene: TRBJ1-2
CDR3aa: CATSRGTGAYGYTF; CDR3nt: TGTGCCACCAGCAGGGGGACAGGGGCCTATGGCTACACCTTC; d_gene: TRBD1; v_gene: TRBV15; abundance: .; len: 14; j_gene: TRBJ1-2
CDR3aa: CASSFSGGDTGELFF; CDR3nt: TGTGCCAGCAGTTTCTCGGGGGGGGACACCGGGGAGCTGTTTTTT; d_gene: TRBD2; v_gene: TRBV6-2/TRBV6-3; abundance: few; len: 15; j_gene: TRBJ2-2
CDR3aa: CSVGQLAAYNEQFF; CDR3nt: TGCAGCGTTGGCCAGCTAGCGGCTTACAATGAGCAGTTCTTC; d_gene: TRBD2; v_gene: TRBV29-1; abundance: .; len: 14; j_gene: TRBJ2-1
CDR3aa: CASSSHRTGNYQPQHF; CDR3nt: TGTGCCAGCAGCTCCCATCGGACAGGGAACTATCAGCCCCAGCATTTT; d_gene: TRBD1; v_gene: TRBV5-6; abundance: .; len: 16; j_gene: TRBJ1-5
CDR3aa: CATLAGGVGEQYF; CDR3nt: TGTGCCACCTTAGCGGGAGGAGTAGGCGAGCAGTACTTC; d_gene: TRBD2; v_gene: TRBV11-2; abundance: few; len: 13; j_gene: TRBJ2-7
CDR3aa: CAISERQTNSPLHF; CDR3nt: TGTGCCATCAGTGAAAGACAGACTAATTCACCCCTCCACTTT; d_gene: .; v_gene: TRBV10-3; abundance: .; len: 14; j_gene: TRBJ1-6
CDR3aa: CASSPGINTQGEKLFF; CDR3nt: TGTGCCAGCAGTCCCGGAATCAATACCCAGGGGGAAAAACTGTTTTTT; d_gene: .; v_gene: TRBV6-2/TRBV6-3; abundance: .; len: 16; j_gene: TRBJ1-4
CDR3aa: CASRPPTAYEQYF; CDR3nt: TGTGCCAGCAGACCCCCCACGGCCTACGAGCAGTACTTC; d_gene: .; v_gene: TRBV28; abundance: .; len: 13; j_gene: TRBJ2-7
CDR3aa: CASSPGTGALYGYTF; CDR3nt: TGTGCCAGCTCACCGGGGACAGGGGCCCTCTATGGCTACACCTTC; d_gene: TRBD1; v_gene: TRBV18; abundance: .; len: 15; j_gene: TRBJ1-2
CDR3aa: CASSLDRGVAPNEKLFF; CDR3nt: TGTGCCAGCAGCCTTGACAGGGGTGTTGCGCCCAATGAAAAACTGTTTTTT; d_gene: TRBD1; v_gene: TRBV9; abundance: few; len: 17; j_gene: TRBJ1-4
CDR3aa: CATAAGAVETQYF; CDR3nt: TGTGCCACCGCGGCAGGAGCGGTAGAGACCCAGTACTTC; d_gene: .; v_gene: TRBV12-3/TRBV12-4; abundance: .; len: 13; j_gene: TRBJ2-5
CDR3aa: CASKRWDTEDNSPLHF; CDR3nt: TGTGCCAGCAAACGATGGGACACAGAAGATAATTCACCCCTCCACTTT; d_gene: .; v_gene: TRBV27; abundance: .; len: 16; j_gene: TRBJ1-6
CDR3aa: CASSASGGLYNEQFF; CDR3nt: TGTGCCAGCAGTGCCTCAGGAGGGCTATACAATGAGCAGTTCTTC; d_gene: .; v_gene: TRBV9; abundance: .; len: 15; j_gene: TRBJ2-1
CDR3aa: CASSRSGRSTDTQYF; CDR3nt: TGTGCCAGCAGCCGTAGCGGGAGATCGACAGATACGCAGTATTTT; d_gene: TRBD2; v_gene: TRBV7-2; abundance: .; len: 15; j_gene: TRBJ2-3
CDR3aa: CASSLTGTGGYNEQFF; CDR3nt: TGTGCCAGCAGCCTCACCGGGACAGGGGGCTACAATGAGCAGTTCTTC; d_gene: TRBD1; v_gene: TRBV5-6; abundance: .; len: 16; j_gene: TRBJ2-1
CDR3aa: CASSFRGAPGKRPFGNTIYF; CDR3nt: TGTGCCAGCAGTTTCCGGGGGGCGCCGGGTAAAAGACCATTTGGAAACACCATATATTTT; d_gene: .; v_gene: TRBV28; abundance: .; len: 20; j_gene: TRBJ1-3
CDR3aa: CASSSSAGVYEQYF; CDR3nt: TGCGCCAGCAGCAGTTCAGCGGGAGTCTACGAGCAGTACTTC; d_gene: TRBD2; v_gene: TRBV5-1; abundance: .; len: 14; j_gene: TRBJ2-7
CDR3aa: CASSVQISTDTQYF; CDR3nt: TGTGCCAGTAGTGTACAGATTAGCACAGATACGCAGTATTTT; d_gene: .; v_gene: TRBV19; abundance: once; len: 14; j_gene: TRBJ2-3
CDR3aa: CASSTVGTSGILGELFF; CDR3nt: TGTGCCAGCAGCACCGTGGGGACTAGCGGGATCCTGGGGGAGCTGTTTTTT; d_gene: TRBD2; v_gene: TRBV9; abundance: .; len: 17; j_gene: TRBJ2-2
CDR3aa: CASSLVGTGVVF; CDR3nt: TGCGCCAGCAGCTTGGTCGGGACAGGGGTGGTCTTT; d_gene: TRBD1; v_gene: TRBV5-1; abundance: .; len: 12; j_gene: TRBJ1-1
CDR3aa: CASSLAGRGTDTQYF; CDR3nt: TGCGCCAGCAGCTTGGCCGGGAGAGGGACAGATACGCAGTATTTT; d_gene: .; v_gene: TRBV5-1; abundance: once; len: 15; j_gene: TRBJ2-3
CDR3aa: CASSQTLQGSGGYTF; CDR3nt: TGTGCCAGCAGTCAAACTTTACAGGGGTCGGGTGGCTACACCTTC; d_gene: TRBD1; v_gene: TRBV27; abundance: .; len: 15; j_gene: TRBJ1-2
CDR3aa: CASTSGGVREPQHF; CDR3nt: TGTGCCAGCACGAGCGGAGGGGTGCGAGAGCCCCAGCATTTT; d_gene: .; v_gene: TRBV6-5; abundance: .; len: 14; j_gene: TRBJ1-5
CDR3aa: CASSFGGFNYGYTF; CDR3nt: TGTGCCAGCAGCTTTGGAGGGTTCAACTATGGCTACACCTTC; d_gene: .; v_gene: TRBV5-6; abundance: .; len: 14; j_gene: TRBJ1-2
CDR3aa: CSVEGGRGETQYF; CDR3nt: TGCAGCGTTGAAGGCGGGAGAGGAGAGACCCAGTACTTC; d_gene: TRBD2; v_gene: TRBV29-1; abundance: few; len: 13; j_gene: TRBJ2-5
CDR3aa: CATSRRQGLGETQYF; CDR3nt: TGTGCCACCAGCCGGCGTCAGGGTTTGGGGGAGACCCAGTACTTC; d_gene: .; v_gene: TRBV15; abundance: .; len: 15; j_gene: TRBJ2-5
CDR3aa: CASMGPGRSGYTF; CDR3nt: TGTGCCAGCATGGGGCCCGGGAGAAGTGGCTACACCTTC; d_gene: .; v_gene: TRBV2; abundance: .; len: 13; j_gene: TRBJ1-2
CDR3aa: CASSPRRLAYEQFF; CDR3nt: TGTGCCAGCAGCCCACGTAGACTAGCGTATGAGCAGTTCTTC; d_gene: TRBD2; v_gene: TRBV11-2; abundance: .; len: 14; j_gene: TRBJ2-1
CDR3aa: CASNRRYSNQPQHF; CDR3nt: TGTGCCAGCAACCGGAGATATAGCAATCAGCCCCAGCATTTT; d_gene: .; v_gene: TRBV28; abundance: .; len: 14; j_gene: TRBJ1-5
CDR3aa: CAWSVLRRGGRAPRPYEQYF; CDR3nt: TGTGCCTGGAGTGTATTGAGACGTGGCGGGAGGGCCCCTCGCCCCTACGAGCAGTACTTC; d_gene: TRBD2; v_gene: TRBV30; abundance: .; len: 20; j_gene: TRBJ2-7
CDR3aa: CASSLDAGEETQYF; CDR3nt: TGTGCCAGCAGCTTAGACGCGGGAGAGGAGACCCAGTACTTC; d_gene: TRBD2; v_gene: TRBV11-2; abundance: .; len: 14; j_gene: TRBJ2-5
CDR3aa: CSVEVQGQGLSDAFF; CDR3nt: TGCAGCGTTGAAGTTCAGGGACAGGGGCTATCGGACGCTTTCTTT; d_gene: TRBD1; v_gene: TRBV29-1; abundance: .; len: 15; j_gene: TRBJ1-1
CDR3aa: CASRREGDSPLHF; CDR3nt: TGTGCCAGCCGCCGGGAGGGGGATTCACCCCTCCACTTT; d_gene: .; v_gene: TRBV5-5; abundance: .; len: 13; j_gene: TRBJ1-6